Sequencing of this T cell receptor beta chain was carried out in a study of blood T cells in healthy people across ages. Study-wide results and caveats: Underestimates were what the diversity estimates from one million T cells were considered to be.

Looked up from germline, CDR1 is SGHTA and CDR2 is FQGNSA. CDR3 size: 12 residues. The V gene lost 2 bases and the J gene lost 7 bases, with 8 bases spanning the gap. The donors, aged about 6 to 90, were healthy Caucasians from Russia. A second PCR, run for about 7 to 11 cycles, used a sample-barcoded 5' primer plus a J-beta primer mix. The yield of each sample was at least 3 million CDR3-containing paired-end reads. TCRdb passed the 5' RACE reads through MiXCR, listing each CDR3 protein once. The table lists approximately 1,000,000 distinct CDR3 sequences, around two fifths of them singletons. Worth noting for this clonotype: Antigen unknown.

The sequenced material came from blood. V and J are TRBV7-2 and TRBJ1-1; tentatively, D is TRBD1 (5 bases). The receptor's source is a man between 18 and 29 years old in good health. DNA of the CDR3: TGTGCCAGCAGCTTAAAAACAGGTGAAGCTTTCTTT. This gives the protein CASSLKTGEAFF.